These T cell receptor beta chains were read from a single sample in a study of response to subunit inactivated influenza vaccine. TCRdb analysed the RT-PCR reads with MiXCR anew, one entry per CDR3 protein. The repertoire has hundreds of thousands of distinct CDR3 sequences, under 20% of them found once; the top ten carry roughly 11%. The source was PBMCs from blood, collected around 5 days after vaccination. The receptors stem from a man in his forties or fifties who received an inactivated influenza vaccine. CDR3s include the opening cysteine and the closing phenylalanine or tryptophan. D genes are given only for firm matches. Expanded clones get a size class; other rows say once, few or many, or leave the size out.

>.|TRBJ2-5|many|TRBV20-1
TGCAGTGCTAGTCAGGCGGACGGTTGGACCCAGTACTTC
CSASQADGWTQYF
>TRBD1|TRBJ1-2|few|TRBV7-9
TGTGCCAGCAGCTTATCCTTTCAGGACAGGGTGGGCTATGGCTACACCTTC
CASSLSFQDRVGYGYTF
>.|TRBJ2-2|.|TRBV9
TGTGCCAGCAGCGTAGGTGGGACCCCTCGGAGCACCGGGGAGCTGTTTTTT
CASSVGGTPRSTGELFF
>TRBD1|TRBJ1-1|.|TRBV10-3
TGTGCCATCAGTATCGGACAGGGGAACACTGAAGCTTTCTTT
CAISIGQGNTEAFF
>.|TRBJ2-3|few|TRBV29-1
TGCAGCGCCCTCGACGGGGCGGCAGATACGCAGTATTTT
CSALDGAADTQYF
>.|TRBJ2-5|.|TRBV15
TGTGCCACCAGCAGAGAACTGAGGACAGCGGGGACCCAGTACTTC
CATSRELRTAGTQYF
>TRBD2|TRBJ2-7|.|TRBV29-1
TGCAGCGTTCGGCAAAAACGAGCGGGAGCCAGGGAGCAGTACTTC
CSVRQKRAGAREQYF
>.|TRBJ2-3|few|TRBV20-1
TGCAGTGCTAGATCCCCCAGACGCGATACGCAGTATTTT
CSARSPRRDTQYF
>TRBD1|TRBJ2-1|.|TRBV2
TGTGCCAGCAGTCGGGACAGCGGTTCCTCCTACAATGAGCAGTTCTTC
CASSRDSGSSYNEQFF
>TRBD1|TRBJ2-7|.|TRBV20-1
TGCAGTGCTAGCGACAGGGGGCCCCACGAGCAGTACTTC
CSASDRGPHEQYF
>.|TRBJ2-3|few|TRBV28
TGTGCCAGCAGTCTACTAGTGGGGGGAGGAGATACGCAGTATTTT
CASSLLVGGGDTQYF
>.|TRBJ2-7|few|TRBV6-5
TGTGCCAGCAGTTACGCCCACGAGCAGTACTTC
CASSYAHEQYF
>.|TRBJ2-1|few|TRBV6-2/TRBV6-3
TGTGCCAGCAGTTCCAAGGGGCCCGGGTTCTTC
CASSSKGPGFF
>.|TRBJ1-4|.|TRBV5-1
TGCGCCAGCAGCTTGGCCGGTCGGAATAATGAAAAACTGTTTTTT
CASSLAGRNNEKLFF
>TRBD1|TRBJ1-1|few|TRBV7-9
TGTGCCAGCAGCTTAGCGCGCTTTGGACAGGGGAACACTGAAGCTTTCTTT
CASSLARFGQGNTEAFF
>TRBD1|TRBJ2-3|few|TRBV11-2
TGTGCCAGCAGCTCGAATCCGGGACAGGGGCCAGATACGCAGTATTTT
CASSSNPGQGPDTQYF
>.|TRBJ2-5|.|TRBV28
TGTGCCAGCAATATACGACGGACACCAAAAGAGACCCAGTACTTC
CASNIRRTPKETQYF
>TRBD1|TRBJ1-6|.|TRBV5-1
TGCGCCAGCAGCGTATCCGGGACAGGGGCTTCACCCCTCCACTTT
CASSVSGTGASPLHF
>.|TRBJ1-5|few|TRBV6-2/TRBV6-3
TGTGCCAGCAGTTATCAGACGCTTTCCAGGGTTGAGCCCCAGCATTTT
CASSYQTLSRVEPQHF
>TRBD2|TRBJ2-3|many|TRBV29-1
TGCAGCGTCGCACCTAGCGCGGGAGTTACAGATACGCAGTATTTT
CSVAPSAGVTDTQYF
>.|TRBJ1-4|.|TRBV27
TGTGCCAGCAGTTTATCGATGTTCGGGTCGAAGGCGAGGGTTAATGAAAAACTGTTTTTT
CASSLSMFGSKARVNEKLFF
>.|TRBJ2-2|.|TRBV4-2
TGTGCCAGCAGCCAAGAAACAGGGCTAACTGCGAACACCGGGGAGCTGTTTTTT
CASSQETGLTANTGELFF
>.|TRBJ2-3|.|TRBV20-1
TGCAGTGCTAGAGGTGTGGGGCGCATAGATACGCAGTATTTT
CSARGVGRIDTQYF
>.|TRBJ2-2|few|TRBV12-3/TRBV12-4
TGTGCCAGTATACAGGAGAACACCGGGGAGCTGTTTTTT
CASIQENTGELFF
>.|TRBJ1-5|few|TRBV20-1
TGCAGTACCGGGACATTTATCAATCAGCCCCAGCATTTT
CSTGTFINQPQHF
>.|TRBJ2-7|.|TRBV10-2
TGCGCCAGCAGACAATACGAGCAGTACTTC
CASRQYEQYF
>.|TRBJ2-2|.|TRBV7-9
TGTGCCAGCAGCTTAGGTGGGGGTGATGCCGGGGAGCTGTTTTTT
CASSLGGGDAGELFF